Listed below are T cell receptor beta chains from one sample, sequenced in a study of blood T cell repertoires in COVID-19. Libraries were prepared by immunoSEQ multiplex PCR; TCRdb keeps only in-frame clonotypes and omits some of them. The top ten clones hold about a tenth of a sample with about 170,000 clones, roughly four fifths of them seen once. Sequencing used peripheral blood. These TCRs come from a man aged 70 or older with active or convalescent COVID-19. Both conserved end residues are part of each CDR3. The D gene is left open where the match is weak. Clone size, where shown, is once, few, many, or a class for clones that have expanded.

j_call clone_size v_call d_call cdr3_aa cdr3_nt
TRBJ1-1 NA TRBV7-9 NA CASSAYMNTEAFF TGTGCCAGCAGCGCCTATATGAACACTGAAGCTTTCTTT
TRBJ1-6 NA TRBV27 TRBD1 CASRTPGTGRSPLHF TGTGCCAGCAGAACGCCCGGGACAGGGAGATCACCCCTCCACTTT
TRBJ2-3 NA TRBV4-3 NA CASSLLGPVGPDTQYF TGCGCCAGCAGCCTCCTGGGGCCCGTGGGCCCAGATACGCAGTATTTT
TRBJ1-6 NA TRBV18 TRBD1 CASSPYNRGMDSPLHF TGTGCCAGCTCACCCTATAACAGGGGAATGGATTCACCCCTCCACTTT
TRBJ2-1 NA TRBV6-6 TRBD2 CASSFTGGPVDEQFF TGTGCCAGCAGTTTCACGGGAGGGCCAGTCGATGAGCAGTTCTTC
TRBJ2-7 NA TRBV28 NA CASRGRPYEQYF TGTGCCAGCAGGGGGAGACCCTACGAGCAGTACTTC
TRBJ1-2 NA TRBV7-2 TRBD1 CASSRQGAGYTF TGTGCCAGCAGCCGACAGGGGGCTGGCTACACCTTC
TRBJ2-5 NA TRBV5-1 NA CASSLRYLTDFFQETQYF TGCGCCAGCAGCTTGCGTTATCTGACAGATTTTTTCCAAGAGACCCAGTACTTC
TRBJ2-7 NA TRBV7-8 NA CASSPPDYEQYF TGTGCCAGCAGCCCCCCAGACTACGAGCAGTACTTC
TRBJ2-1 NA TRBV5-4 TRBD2 CASSPGGVEQFF TGTGCCAGCAGCCCGGGGGGGGTTGAGCAGTTCTTC
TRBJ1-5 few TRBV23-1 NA CASRSSRGQPQHF TGCGCCAGCAGGAGCAGTCGGGGGCAGCCCCAGCATTTT
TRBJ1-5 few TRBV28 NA CASATGWGPMQPQHF TGTGCCAGCGCCACAGGGTGGGGCCCGATGCAGCCCCAGCATTTT
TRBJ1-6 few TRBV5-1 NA CASSLEQGFYNSPLHF TGCGCCAGCAGCTTGGAACAGGGATTCTATAATTCACCCCTCCACTTT
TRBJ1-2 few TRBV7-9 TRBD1 CASSLITGGSNYGYTF TGTGCCAGCAGCTTAATTACAGGGGGCTCTAACTATGGCTACACCTTC
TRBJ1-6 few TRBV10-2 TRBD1 CASSDLQGSYNSPLHF TGCGCCAGCAGTGATCTACAGGGGTCCTATAATTCACCCCTCCACTTT
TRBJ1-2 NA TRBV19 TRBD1 CASSIRDRDGYTF TGTGCCAGTAGTATCCGGGACAGGGATGGCTACACCTTC
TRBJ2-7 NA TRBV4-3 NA CASSQDRREQYF TGCGCCAGCAGCCAAGATCGCCGGGAGCAGTACTTC
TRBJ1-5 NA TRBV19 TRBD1 CASRRTGSNQPQHF TGTGCCAGTAGGCGGACAGGGAGCAATCAGCCCCAGCATTTT
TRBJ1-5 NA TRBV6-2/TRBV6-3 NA CASSFSDRLYQPQHF TGTGCCAGCAGTTTCTCAGACAGGCTATACCAGCCCCAGCATTTT
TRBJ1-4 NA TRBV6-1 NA CASSDGGTNEKLFF TGTGCCAGCAGTGACGGGGGAACTAATGAAAAACTGTTTTTT
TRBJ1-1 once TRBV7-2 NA CASSIYWEPNTEAFF TGTGCCAGCAGCATCTACTGGGAGCCGAACACTGAAGCTTTCTTT
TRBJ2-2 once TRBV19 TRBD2 CASSTLLGGGRFRTGELFF TGTGCCAGTAGTACCCTCCTGGGAGGCGGGAGATTTCGTACCGGGGAGCTGTTTTTT
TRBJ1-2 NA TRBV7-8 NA CASSPGEGLRKNYGYTF TGTGCCAGCAGCCCTGGGGAGGGATTGAGGAAGAACTATGGCTACACCTTC
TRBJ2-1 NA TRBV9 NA CASSVQIYNEQFF TGTGCCAGCAGCGTACAGATCTACAATGAGCAGTTCTTC
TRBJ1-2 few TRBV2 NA CASRPGGYGYTF TGTGCCAGCAGGCCGGGAGGCTATGGCTACACCTTC
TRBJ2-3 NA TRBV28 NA CASSPGTDTQYF TGTGCCAGCAGCCCAGGGACAGATACGCAGTATTTT
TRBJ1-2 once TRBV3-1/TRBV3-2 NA CASSQDQGRVIAGYTF TGTGCCAGCAGCCAAGATCAGGGCAGGGTAATAGCTGGCTACACCTTC
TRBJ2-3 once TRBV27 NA CASSLSAGVGVQDTQYF TGTGCCAGCAGTTTATCCGCCGGAGTCGGCGTCCAAGATACGCAGTATTTT
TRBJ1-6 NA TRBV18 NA CASSQGENSPLHF TGTGCCAGCTCACAGGGAGAAAATTCACCCCTCCACTTT
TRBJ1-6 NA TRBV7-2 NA CASSSFLYNSPLHF TGTGCCAGCAGCTCATTTTTGTATAATTCACCCCTCCACTTT
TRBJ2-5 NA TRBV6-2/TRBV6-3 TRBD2 CASSYSLEGLAGHQETQYF TGTGCCAGCAGTTACTCCTTAGAAGGACTAGCGGGCCACCAAGAGACCCAGTACTTC
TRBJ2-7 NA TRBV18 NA CASSPPQGREQYF TGTGCCAGCTCACCACCGCAGGGCCGCGAGCAGTACTTC
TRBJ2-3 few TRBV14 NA CASSPISGLTGDTQYF TGTGCCAGCAGCCCCATAAGCGGCTTAACAGGGGATACGCAGTATTTT